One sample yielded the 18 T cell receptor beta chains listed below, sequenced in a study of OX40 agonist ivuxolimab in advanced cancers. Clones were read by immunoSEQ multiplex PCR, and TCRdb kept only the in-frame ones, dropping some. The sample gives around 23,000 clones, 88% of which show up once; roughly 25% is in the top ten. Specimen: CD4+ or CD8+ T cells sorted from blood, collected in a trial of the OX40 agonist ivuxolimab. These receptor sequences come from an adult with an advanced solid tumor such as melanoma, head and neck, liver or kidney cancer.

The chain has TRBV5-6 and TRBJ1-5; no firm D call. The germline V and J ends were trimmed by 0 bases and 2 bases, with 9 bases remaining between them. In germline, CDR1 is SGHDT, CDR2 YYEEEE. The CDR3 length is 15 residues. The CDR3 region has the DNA TGTGCCAGCAGCTTGGACGGAAAGGGCAATCAGCCCCAGCATTTT. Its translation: CASSLDGKGNQPQHF.

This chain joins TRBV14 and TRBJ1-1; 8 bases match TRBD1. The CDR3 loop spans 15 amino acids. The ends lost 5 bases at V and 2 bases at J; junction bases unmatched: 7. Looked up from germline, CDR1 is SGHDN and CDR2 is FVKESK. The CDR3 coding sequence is TGTGCCAGCAGCTCCGGGACAGGAGTTAACACTGAAGCTTTCTTT. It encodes CASSSGTGVNTEAFF.

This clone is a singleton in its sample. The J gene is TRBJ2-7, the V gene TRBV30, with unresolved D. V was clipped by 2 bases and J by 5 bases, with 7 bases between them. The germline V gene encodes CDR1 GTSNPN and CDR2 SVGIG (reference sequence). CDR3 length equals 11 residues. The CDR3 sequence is CAWSIFNEQYF. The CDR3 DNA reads TGTGCCTGGAGTATCTTCAACGAGCAGTACTTC. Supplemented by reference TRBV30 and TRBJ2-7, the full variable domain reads SQTIHQWPATLVQPVGSPLSLECTVEGTSNPNLYWYRQAAGRGLQLLFYSVGIGQISSEVPQNLSASRPQDRQFILSSKKLLLSDSGFYLCAWSIFNEQYFGPGTRLTVT.

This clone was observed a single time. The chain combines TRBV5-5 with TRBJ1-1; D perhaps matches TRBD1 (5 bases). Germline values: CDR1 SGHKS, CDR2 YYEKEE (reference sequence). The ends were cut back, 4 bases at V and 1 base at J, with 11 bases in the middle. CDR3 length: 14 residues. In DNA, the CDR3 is TGTGCCAGCAGCCGGACACCGCCGAACACTGAAGCTTTCTTT. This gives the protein CASSRTPPNTEAFF. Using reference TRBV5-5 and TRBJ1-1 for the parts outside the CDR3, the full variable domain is DAGVTQSPTHLIKTRGQQVTLRCSPISGHKSVSWYQQVLGQGPQFIFQYYEKEERGRGNFPDRFSARQFPNYSSELNVNALLLGDSALYLCASSRTPPNTEAFFGQGTRLTVV.

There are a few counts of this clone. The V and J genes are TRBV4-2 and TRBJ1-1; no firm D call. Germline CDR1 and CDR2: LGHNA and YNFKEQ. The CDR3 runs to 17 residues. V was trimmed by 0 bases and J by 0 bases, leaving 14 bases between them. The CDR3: CASSQEPVGDLNTEAFF. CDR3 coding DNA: TGTGCCAGCAGCCAAGAGCCCGTCGGGGATCTGAACACTGAAGCTTTCTTT.

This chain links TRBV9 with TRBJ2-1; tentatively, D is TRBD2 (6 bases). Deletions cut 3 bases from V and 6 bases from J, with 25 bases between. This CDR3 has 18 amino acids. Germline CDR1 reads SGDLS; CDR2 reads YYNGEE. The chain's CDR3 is CASSAPSSLGGEPNEQFF. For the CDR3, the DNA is TGTGCCAGCAGCGCGCCATCAAGCCTCGGCGGGGAGCCCAATGAGCAGTTCTTC.

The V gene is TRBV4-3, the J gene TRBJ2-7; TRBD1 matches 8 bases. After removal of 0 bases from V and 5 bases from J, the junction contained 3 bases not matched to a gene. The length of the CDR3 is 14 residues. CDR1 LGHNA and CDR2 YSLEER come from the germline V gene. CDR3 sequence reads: CASSQEQQGDEQYF. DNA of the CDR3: TGCGCCAGCAGCCAAGAACAACAGGGGGACGAGCAGTACTTC.

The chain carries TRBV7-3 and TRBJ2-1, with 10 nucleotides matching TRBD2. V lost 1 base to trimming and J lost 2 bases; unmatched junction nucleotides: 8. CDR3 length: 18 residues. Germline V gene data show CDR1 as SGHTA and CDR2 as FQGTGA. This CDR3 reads CASSLNSGGPGPYNEQFF. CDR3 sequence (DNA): TGTGCCAGCAGCTTAAATAGCGGGGGGCCGGGGCCCTACAATGAGCAGTTCTTC. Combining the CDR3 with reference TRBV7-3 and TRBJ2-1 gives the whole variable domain GAGVSQTPSNKVTEKGKYVELRCDPISGHTALYWYRQSLGQGPEFLIYFQGTGAADDSGLPNDRFFAVRPEGSVSTLKIQRTERGDSAVYLCASSLNSGGPGPYNEQFFGPGTRLTVL.

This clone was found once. The chain's CDR3 is CASSILRQGLTEAFF. In DNA, the CDR3 is TGTGCCAGTAGTATCCTCAGACAGGGCCTCACTGAAGCTTTCTTT. This rearrangement joins TRBV19 to TRBJ1-1; 7 bases are shared with TRBD1. The germline CDR1 and CDR2 sequences are LNHDA and SQIVND (reference sequence). The CDR3 has 15 residues. V trimming: 3 bases; J trimming: 4 bases; junction bases outside the gene matches: 8. The variable domain in full, with the rest retrieved from reference TRBV19 and TRBJ1-1, is DGGITQSPKYLFRKEGQNVTLSCEQNLNHDAMYWYRQDPGQGLRLIYYSQIVNDFQKGDIAEGYSVSREKKESFPLTVTSAQKNPTAFYLCASSILRQGLTEAFFGQGTRLTVV.

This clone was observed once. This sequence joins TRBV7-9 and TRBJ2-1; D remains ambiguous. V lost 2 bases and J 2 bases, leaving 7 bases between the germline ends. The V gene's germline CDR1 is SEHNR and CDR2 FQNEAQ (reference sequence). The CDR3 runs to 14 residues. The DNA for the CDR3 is TGTGCCAGCAGCTTATCTTTCGCCTACAATGAGCAGTTCTTC. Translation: CASSLSFAYNEQFF.

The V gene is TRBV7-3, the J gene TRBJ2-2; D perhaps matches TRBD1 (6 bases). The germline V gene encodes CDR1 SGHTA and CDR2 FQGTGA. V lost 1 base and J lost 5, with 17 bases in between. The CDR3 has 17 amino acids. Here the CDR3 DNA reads TGTGCCAGCAGCTTAAGTGTGGCAGGGGAAGAAACCGGGGAGCTGTTTTTT. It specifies CASSLSVAGEETGELFF.

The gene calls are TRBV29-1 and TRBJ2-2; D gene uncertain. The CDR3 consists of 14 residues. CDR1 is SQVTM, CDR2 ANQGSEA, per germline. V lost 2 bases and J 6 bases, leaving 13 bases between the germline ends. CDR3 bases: TGCAGCGTTGAAAATTCCCAAGGCGCCGGGGAGCTGTTTTTT. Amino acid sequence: CSVENSQGAGELFF.

CDR3 region: CASSPGDSLPIEAFF. The CDR3, as DNA: TGTGCCAGCAGCCCGGGGGACAGCCTACCCATTGAAGCTTTCTTT. The J gene is TRBJ1-1, the V gene TRBV7-3; 7 bases are shared with TRBD1. Germline V lookup: CDR1 SGHTA, CDR2 FQGTGA. The CDR3 totals 15 residues. With V trimmed by 5 bases and J by 7 bases, 13 bases remained unmatched.

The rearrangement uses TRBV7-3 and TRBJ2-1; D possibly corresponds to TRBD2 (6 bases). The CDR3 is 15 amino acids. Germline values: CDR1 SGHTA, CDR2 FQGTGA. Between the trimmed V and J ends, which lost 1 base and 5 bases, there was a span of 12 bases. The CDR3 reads CASSLMGGVDNEQFF. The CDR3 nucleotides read TGTGCCAGCAGCTTAATGGGGGGTGTCGACAATGAGCAGTTCTTC. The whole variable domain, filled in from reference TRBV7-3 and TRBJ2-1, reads GAGVSQTPSNKVTEKGKYVELRCDPISGHTALYWYRQSLGQGPEFLIYFQGTGAADDSGLPNDRFFAVRPEGSVSTLKIQRTERGDSAVYLCASSLMGGVDNEQFFGPGTRLTVL.

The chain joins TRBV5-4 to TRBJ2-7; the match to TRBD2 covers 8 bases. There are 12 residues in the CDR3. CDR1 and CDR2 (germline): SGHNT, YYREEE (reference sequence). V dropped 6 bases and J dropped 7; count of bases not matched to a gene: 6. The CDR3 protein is CASNGGAGEQYF. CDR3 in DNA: TGTGCCAGCAACGGGGGGGCAGGGGAGCAGTACTTC.

The CDR3 nucleotides read TGTGCCAGCAGTAAATACAATGAGCAGTTCTTC. Protein: CASSKYNEQFF. This chain joins TRBV5-4 and TRBJ2-1, with D uncertain. Germline assignment: CDR1 SGHNT and CDR2 YYREEE (reference sequence). Trimming left V 5 bases short and J 4 bases short, with 4 bases between. This CDR3 comprises 11 residues.

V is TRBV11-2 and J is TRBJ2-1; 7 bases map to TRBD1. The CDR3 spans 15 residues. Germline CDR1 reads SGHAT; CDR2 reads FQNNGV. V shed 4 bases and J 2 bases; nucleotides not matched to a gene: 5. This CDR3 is CASSSRTGTYNEQFF. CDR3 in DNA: TGTGCCAGCAGCTCCAGGACAGGTACCTACAATGAGCAGTTCTTC.

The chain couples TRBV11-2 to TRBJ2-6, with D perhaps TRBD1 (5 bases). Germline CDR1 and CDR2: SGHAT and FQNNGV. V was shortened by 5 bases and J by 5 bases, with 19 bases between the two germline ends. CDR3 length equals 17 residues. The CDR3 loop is CASSTGKQQSRANVLTF. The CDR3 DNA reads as TGTGCCAGCAGCACAGGAAAGCAACAAAGTCGGGCCAACGTCCTGACTTTC.